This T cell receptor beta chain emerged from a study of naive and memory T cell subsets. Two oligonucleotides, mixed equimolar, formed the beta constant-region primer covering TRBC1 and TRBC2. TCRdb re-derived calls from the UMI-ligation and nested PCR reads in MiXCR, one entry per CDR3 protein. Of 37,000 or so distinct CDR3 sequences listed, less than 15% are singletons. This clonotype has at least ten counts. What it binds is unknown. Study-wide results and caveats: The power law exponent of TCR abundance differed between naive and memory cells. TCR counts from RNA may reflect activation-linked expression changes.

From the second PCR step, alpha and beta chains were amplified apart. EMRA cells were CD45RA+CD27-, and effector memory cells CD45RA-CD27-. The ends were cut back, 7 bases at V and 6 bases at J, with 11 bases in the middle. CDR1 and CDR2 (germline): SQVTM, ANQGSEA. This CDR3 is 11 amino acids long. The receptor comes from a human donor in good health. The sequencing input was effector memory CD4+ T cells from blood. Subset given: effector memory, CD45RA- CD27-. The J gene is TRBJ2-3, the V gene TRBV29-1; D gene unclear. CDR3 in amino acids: CSGDSYDTQYF. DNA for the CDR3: TGCAGCGGTGATTCGTATGATACGCAGTATTTT.